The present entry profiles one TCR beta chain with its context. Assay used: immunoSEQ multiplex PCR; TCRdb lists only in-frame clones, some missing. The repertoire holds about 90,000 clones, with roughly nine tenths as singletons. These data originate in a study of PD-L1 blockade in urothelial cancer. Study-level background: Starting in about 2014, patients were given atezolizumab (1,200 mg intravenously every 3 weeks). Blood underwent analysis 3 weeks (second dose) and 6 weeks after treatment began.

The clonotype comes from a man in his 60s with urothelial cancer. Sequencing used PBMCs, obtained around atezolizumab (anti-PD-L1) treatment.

The CDR3 reads CASSFGKDTGELFF. CDR3 nucleotide sequence: TGTGCCAGCAGCTTCGGGAAGGACACCGGGGAGCTGTTTTTT. The rearrangement joins TRBV7-2 to TRBJ2-2; weak D call: TRBD2 (5 bases). CDR1 is SGHTA, CDR2 FQGNSA, per germline. There are 14 residues in the CDR3. Trimming shortened V by 3 bases and J by 3 bases, and 8 bases separated the two germline ends.